The sequence of this T cell receptor (beta chain) was determined in a study of blood T cells in healthy people across ages. Points from the study as a whole: A strong correlation between TCR beta diversity and naive T cell percentage was seen.

CDR1 is SGHDT, CDR2 YYEEEE, per germline. The CDR3 consists of 15 residues. The V gene end was trimmed by 4 bases and the J gene end by 2 bases; junction bases not matched to a gene: 6. A note on this clonotype: Its antigen is still unknown.

Through a sample-barcoded 5' primer and a J-beta primer mix, a second PCR was run for about 6 to 11 cycles. Every cDNA molecule bore a tag from a template-switch adaptor containing 12 random nucleotides. TCRdb re-called the 5' RACE reads through MiXCR, storing one row per CDR3 protein. The profile shows just over 1 million distinct CDR3 sequences, around 45% of them singletons. The rearrangement uses TRBV5-6 and TRBJ2-5, with 9 bases aligning to TRBD2. The TCR originated in an older woman in good health. Input material: blood. Here the CDR3 reads CASSKGLALQETQYF. The CDR3 DNA reads TGTGCCAGCAGCAAAGGACTAGCGTTACAAGAGACCCAGTACTTC.